The T cell receptor beta chain described here comes from a study of blood T cell repertoires in COVID-19. Repertoires were generated with immunoSEQ multiplex PCR, while TCRdb's copy carries only in-frame clones and drops some. The data show about 310,000 clones, 89% seen once. V lost 5 bases, J lost 5 bases, and 12 bases lay in between. The CDR3 spans 13 residues. Germline assignment: CDR1 SQVTM and CDR2 ANQGSEA. The J gene is TRBJ1-4, the V gene TRBV29-1; D is perhaps TRBD1 (5 bases). The sample taken for sequencing was PBMCs or T cells enriched from blood (not recorded which). The source of this sequence is a man between 60 and 75 years old who had recovered from COVID-19. As DNA, the CDR3 is TGCAGCGTTAGATCAGGGCTGAATGAAAAACTGTTTTTT. Amino acid sequence: CSVRSGLNEKLFF.